The source of this T cell receptor beta chain is a study of T-cell memory formation after mild COVID-19. Researchers used 5'RACE with constant-segment primers to make TCR alpha and TCR beta cDNA libraries that carry sample barcodes and UMIs. TCRdb used MiXCR to reprocess the 5' RACE reads, holding one entry per CDR3 protein. The repertoire has under 450,000 distinct CDR3 sequences, less than 25% of them found once; the top ten carry 21%. This clonotype was recorded a few times. V lost 6 bases and J lost 2, with 10 bases in between. The CDR3 contains 14 residues. From germline, CDR1 is LNHDA and CDR2 SQIVND (reference sequence).

V and J are TRBV19 and TRBJ1-4; D is ambiguous. This clonotype originated in a man aged 18 to 30 who had mild COVID-19 (a few samples of this study predate the infection). Cell type and time point are not known. The sequencing sample was made of PBMCs or a T cell subset sorted from them (not recorded which). CDR3 DNA sequence: TGTGCCAGTAGATCAGGCGCTACTAATGAAAAACTGTTTTTT. Its protein product is CASRSGATNEKLFF. The full variable domain, in which reference TRBV19 and TRBJ1-4 provide the parts outside the CDR3, is DGGITQSPKYLFRKEGQNVTLSCEQNLNHDAMYWYRQDPGQGLRLIYYSQIVNDFQKGDIAEGYSVSREKKESFPLTVTSAQKNPTAFYLCASRSGATNEKLFFGSGTQLSVL.